These 15 T cell receptor beta chains were sequenced from one sample in a study of PD-1 blockade in classical Hodgkin lymphoma. Clones were sequenced by immunoSEQ multiplex PCR, and TCRdb holds only the in-frame ones, with some missing. The sample records under 30,000 clones, around 84% being singletons. Stated time point: cycle 4 day 1 (C4D1), after less than seven weeks of nivolumab. Each of the patients experienced relapse following autologous stem cell transplantation, and their brentuximab vedotin exposure differed. The specimen comprised peripheral blood mononuclear cells (PBMCs), sampled before the fourth cycle of nivolumab. Every receptor here comes from a human donor with classical Hodgkin lymphoma.

This clone was observed a handful of times. V and J are TRBV11-2 and TRBJ2-7; D is perhaps TRBD1 or TRBD2 (5 bases each). The germline V and J ends were trimmed by 3 bases and 7 bases, with 19 bases remaining between them. This CDR3 comprises 15 residues. The germline V gene encodes CDR1 SGHAT and CDR2 FQNNGV. This chain's CDR3 is CASSLYGTIHEEQYF. CDR3 DNA sequence: TGTGCCAGCAGCTTGTACGGGACCATTCACGAGGAGCAGTACTTC.

In its sample, this clone ranks as medium-sized. The gene calls are TRBV4-1 and TRBJ2-1, with D perhaps matching TRBD2 (6 bases). Germline V gene sequence: CDR1 MGHRA, CDR2 YSYEKL. The CDR3 runs to 15 residues. The V end lost 3 bases, the J end lost 7 bases, and 16 bases lay between the germline ends. The CDR3 is CASSHQAGLGNEQFF. Here the CDR3 DNA reads TGCGCCAGCAGCCATCAAGCGGGTCTCGGGAATGAGCAGTTCTTC.

The table lists this clone with a few counts. The rearrangement links TRBV27 to TRBJ2-7; 8 bases agree with TRBD1. This CDR3 is built from 15 residues. The trim removed 6 bases at V and 5 bases at J, leaving 12 bases unmatched. The germline V gene has CDR1 MNHEY and CDR2 SMNVEV (reference sequence). The CDR3 spells CASSLSGQGSDEQYF. The CDR3 DNA sequence: TGTGCCAGCAGCCTGTCCGGACAGGGTTCGGACGAGCAGTACTTC.

The rearrangement uses TRBV7-9 and TRBJ2-3; 12 nucleotides match TRBD2. The CDR3 contains 17 residues. CDR1 SEHNR and CDR2 FQNEAQ come from the germline V gene (reference sequence). The junction had 7 bases not matched to a gene; V was cut back by 5 bases and J by 1 base. The CDR3 region is CASSQTRLAGGTDTQYF. The CDR3 bases are TGTGCCAGCAGCCAAACAAGACTAGCGGGAGGCACAGATACGCAGTATTTT.

The genes are TRBV6-1 and TRBJ2-3; 12 bases match TRBD2. The CDR3 runs to 17 residues. V was clipped by 4 bases and J by 6 bases; unmatched bases: 11. CDR1 and CDR2 from the germline V gene are MNHNS and SASEGT. CDR3 bases: TGTGCCAGCAGTGTGACTAGCGGGAGAGTTGGAGGCGATACGCAGTATTTT. Protein product: CASSVTSGRVGGDTQYF.

The chain couples TRBV6-1 to TRBJ2-7; TRBD1 might be the D (6 bases). The CDR3 spans 15 residues. V was pared by 2 bases and J by 4 bases, with 15 bases between. Germline loops: CDR1 MNHNS, CDR2 SASEGT. The CDR3: CASSENSNRAYEQYF. The DNA for the CDR3 is TGTGCCAGCAGTGAAAACTCAAACAGGGCGTACGAGCAGTACTTC.

The chain carries TRBV6-5 and TRBJ2-7, with D unclear. The V gene lost 6 bases and the J gene lost 4 bases, with 10 bases spanning the gap. In germline, CDR1 is MNHEY, CDR2 SVGAGI. The CDR3 has 12 residues. CDR3 amino acids: CASRGVGYEQYF. In DNA, the CDR3 is TGTGCCAGCAGGGGCGTAGGTTACGAGCAGTACTTC.

The V gene is TRBV29-1, the J gene TRBJ1-4; maybe TRBD1 (6 bases). The germline gives CDR1 SQVTM, CDR2 ANQGSEA. Trimming took off 5 bases at V and 0 bases at J, with 19 bases between the two ends. The CDR3 consists of 17 residues. The CDR3 sequence is CSVSGAMGAATNEKLFF. CDR3 bases: TGCAGCGTTTCGGGGGCCATGGGGGCTGCAACTAATGAAAAACTGTTTTTT. Variable domain in full (rest from reference TRBV29-1 and TRBJ1-4): SAVISQKPSRDICQRGTSLTIQCQVDSQVTMMFWYRQQPGQSLTLIATANQGSEATYESGFVIDKFPISRPNLTFSTLTVSNMSPEDSSIYLCSVSGAMGAATNEKLFFGSGTQLSVL.

This clone was recorded once. The chain carries TRBV5-4 and TRBJ2-1, with 16 bases lining up with TRBD2. The J segment lost 2 bases and the V segment lost 4 bases, leaving 3 bases of the junction unmatched. This CDR3 has 17 amino acids. CDR1 is SGHNT, CDR2 YYREEE, per germline (reference sequence). The CDR3 bases are TGTGCCAGCAGCACGGGACTAGCGGGGGGGACCTACAATGAGCAGTTCTTC. This translates into CASSTGLAGGTYNEQFF.

This clone was picked up one time. The chain employs TRBV11-3 and TRBJ2-2; D is tentatively TRBD1 or TRBD2 (6 bases each). Looked up from germline, CDR1 is SGHNT and CDR2 is YENEEA. V was clipped by 3 bases and J by 5 bases, with 13 bases between them. The CDR3 sequence is 15 residues long. The CDR3 protein is CASSFRGPSTGELFF. The CDR3 region has the DNA TGTGCCAGCAGCTTTCGGGGGCCTTCAACCGGGGAGCTGTTTTTT. The full variable domain, rest sourced from reference TRBV11-3 and TRBJ2-2, is EAGVVQSPRYKIIEKKQPVAFWCNPISGHNTLYWYLQNLGQGPELLIRYENEEAVDDSQLPKDRFSAERLKGVDSTLKIQPAELGDSAVYLCASSFRGPSTGELFFGEGSRLTVL.

This clone has just a few counts. This chain joins TRBV6-5 and TRBJ2-3; tentatively, D is TRBD2 (6 bases). Germline CDR1 and CDR2: MNHEY and SVGAGI. The CDR3 consists of 16 residues. V gave up 0 bases and J gave up 5 bases, with 15 bases separating them. The CDR3 DNA reads TGTGCCAGCAGTTACTCGGAGACCGGGGGAGGAGATACGCAGTATTTT. Protein product: CASSYSETGGGDTQYF.

The chain is built from TRBV18 and TRBJ2-5; 15 bases are a match to TRBD2. The germline V gene encodes CDR1 KGHSH and CDR2 LQKENI. Unmatched junction bases numbered 6, after V lost 5 bases and J lost 11 bases. The CDR3 spans 14 residues. CDR3 protein: CASSGLAGGEEQYF. The CDR3 region has the DNA TGTGCCAGCTCAGGACTAGCGGGAGGGGAAGAGCAGTACTTC.

This chain connects TRBV14 to TRBJ2-1; weak D call: TRBD1 (6 bases). This CDR3 has 15 residues. CDR1 and CDR2 from the germline V gene are SGHDN and FVKESK. V was shortened by 4 bases and J by 7 bases, with 17 bases between the two germline ends. The CDR3 DNA reads as TGTGCCAGCAGCCGGAAACGCAGGGGAGAAAATGAGCAGTTCTTC. Encoded protein: CASSRKRRGENEQFF.

The chain recombines TRBV7-6 with TRBJ2-2; the match to TRBD1 covers 9 bases. Germline CDR1 is SGHVS and CDR2 is FNYEAQ. V gave up 4 bases and J gave up 3 bases; unmatched junction bases: 6. CDR3 size: 16 residues. This CDR3 is CASSYLTGGYTGELFF. CDR3 DNA sequence: TGTGCCAGCAGCTATCTTACAGGGGGCTACACCGGGGAGCTGTTTTTT.

This rearrangement joins TRBV6-6 to TRBJ1-1; D not certain. V was cut by 7 bases and J by 3 bases, with 15 bases left in between. The CDR3 runs 14 residues. CDR1 is MNHNY, CDR2 SVGAGI, per germline (reference sequence). In nucleotides, the CDR3 is TGTGCCAGCAAGATCTCCGGACGGGACACTGAAGCTTTCTTT. Translated, it gives CASKISGRDTEAFF.